These T cell receptor beta chains were read from a single sample in a study of early T cells in non-severe SARS-CoV-2 infection. Via MiXCR, TCRdb re-called the 5' RACE reads, giving one row per CDR3 protein. The sample shows about 52,000 distinct CDR3 sequences, approximately 7.6% of them seen only once. Sequenced: whole blood. These TCRs come from an adult who was a healthcare worker with PCR-confirmed SARS-CoV-2 infection or an uninfected control (not recorded which). CDR3s include the opening cysteine and the closing phenylalanine or tryptophan. The order of the fields is D gene, J gene, clone size, CDR3 length, V gene, CDR3 DNA, CDR3 protein. D genes are given only for firm matches. The size of a clone is reported for some rows only, either as once, few or many, or as a class for expanded clones.

d_call: -
j_call: TRBJ1-5
clone_size: -
cdr3_length: 14
v_call: TRBV19
cdr3_nt: TGTGCCAGTAGTATAGATGCAGGGGCCCAGCCCCAGCATTTT
cdr3_aa: CASSIDAGAQPQHF

d_call: TRBD2
j_call: TRBJ2-7
clone_size: many
cdr3_length: 15
v_call: TRBV5-4
cdr3_nt: TGTGCCAGCAGCGGGGGACTAGCGGGGGTCTACGAGCAGTACTTC
cdr3_aa: CASSGGLAGVYEQYF

d_call: -
j_call: TRBJ1-6
clone_size: few
cdr3_length: 17
v_call: TRBV28
cdr3_nt: TGTGCCAGCAGCCTAGGGACCGGGACGGGATATAATTCACCCCTCCACTTT
cdr3_aa: CASSLGTGTGYNSPLHF

d_call: TRBD1
j_call: TRBJ2-5
clone_size: many
cdr3_length: 15
v_call: TRBV12-3/TRBV12-4
cdr3_nt: TGTGCCAGCAGTTCTTGGACAGGGGGCGCAGAGACCCAGTACTTC
cdr3_aa: CASSSWTGGAETQYF

d_call: -
j_call: TRBJ2-3
clone_size: -
cdr3_length: 15
v_call: TRBV21-1
cdr3_nt: TGTGCCAGCAGCGGATGGGGGAGTACCACAGATACGCAGTATTTT
cdr3_aa: CASSGWGSTTDTQYF

d_call: -
j_call: TRBJ2-2
clone_size: -
cdr3_length: 12
v_call: TRBV6-1
cdr3_nt: TGTGCCAGTGAGGAAATCGGGGGGGAGCTGTTTTTT
cdr3_aa: CASEEIGGELFF

d_call: TRBD2
j_call: TRBJ2-1
clone_size: -
cdr3_length: 16
v_call: TRBV20-1
cdr3_nt: TGCAGTGTACGCCCTCACGCGGCGGGAGACTACAATGAGCAGTTCTTC
cdr3_aa: CSVRPHAAGDYNEQFF

d_call: TRBD2
j_call: TRBJ2-1
clone_size: many
cdr3_length: 14
v_call: TRBV27
cdr3_nt: TGTGCCAGCAGTTTTTCGGCGGGAGGGTTTGAGCAGTTCTTC
cdr3_aa: CASSFSAGGFEQFF

d_call: -
j_call: TRBJ1-2
clone_size: -
cdr3_length: 15
v_call: TRBV7-3
cdr3_nt: TGTGCCAGCAGCCCCTCGAGAGGAAATAACTATGGCTACACCTTC
cdr3_aa: CASSPSRGNNYGYTF

d_call: -
j_call: TRBJ2-7
clone_size: few
cdr3_length: 11
v_call: TRBV7-2
cdr3_nt: TGTGCCAGCAGCCCAGGCTACGAGCAGTACTTC
cdr3_aa: CASSPGYEQYF

d_call: -
j_call: TRBJ1-4
clone_size: -
cdr3_length: 14
v_call: TRBV28
cdr3_nt: TGTGCCAGCAGTTTTTTGTACAATAATGAAAAACTGTTTTTT
cdr3_aa: CASSFLYNNEKLFF

d_call: -
j_call: TRBJ1-5
clone_size: -
cdr3_length: 15
v_call: TRBV20-1
cdr3_nt: TGCAGTGCTAGAGGACCGGGGTATAGCAATCAGCCCCAGCATTTT
cdr3_aa: CSARGPGYSNQPQHF

d_call: -
j_call: TRBJ2-2
clone_size: -
cdr3_length: 15
v_call: TRBV7-8
cdr3_nt: TGTGCCAGCAGCCCAAACCAGAGGAACACCGGGGAGCTGTTTTTT
cdr3_aa: CASSPNQRNTGELFF

d_call: TRBD1
j_call: TRBJ1-5
clone_size: many
cdr3_length: 14
v_call: TRBV2
cdr3_nt: TGTGCCAGCAGTCCCGACAGGGGGCGACAGCCCCAGCATTTT
cdr3_aa: CASSPDRGRQPQHF

d_call: -
j_call: TRBJ2-7
clone_size: few
cdr3_length: 14
v_call: TRBV18
cdr3_nt: TGTGCCAGCTCACCTAACAGGGATTATTACGAGCAGTACTTC
cdr3_aa: CASSPNRDYYEQYF

d_call: -
j_call: TRBJ1-3
clone_size: few
cdr3_length: 14
v_call: TRBV10-3
cdr3_nt: TGTGCCATCAATTCGGACAGAGCTGGAAACACCATATATTTT
cdr3_aa: CAINSDRAGNTIYF

d_call: -
j_call: TRBJ2-3
clone_size: many
cdr3_length: 15
v_call: TRBV11-2
cdr3_nt: TGTGCCAGCAGCCGGAGGGGGGAGTTCACAGATACGCAGTATTTT
cdr3_aa: CASSRRGEFTDTQYF

d_call: TRBD2
j_call: TRBJ2-3
clone_size: few
cdr3_length: 15
v_call: TRBV12-3/TRBV12-4
cdr3_nt: TGTGCCAGCAGTCAACTAAGCGGGGTCACAGATACGCAGTATTTT
cdr3_aa: CASSQLSGVTDTQYF

d_call: -
j_call: TRBJ2-7
clone_size: few
cdr3_length: 12
v_call: TRBV10-2
cdr3_nt: TGCGCCAGCGGCCGGGACAACTACGAGCAGTACTTC
cdr3_aa: CASGRDNYEQYF

d_call: TRBD1
j_call: TRBJ2-2
clone_size: few
cdr3_length: 13
v_call: TRBV20-1
cdr3_nt: TGCAGTGCTCAGGACAGGGTTACCGGGGAGCTGTTTTTT
cdr3_aa: CSAQDRVTGELFF

d_call: -
j_call: TRBJ1-1
clone_size: many
cdr3_length: 13
v_call: TRBV2
cdr3_nt: TGTGCCAGCAGCGCGGCAGTGATCACTGAAGCTTTCTTT
cdr3_aa: CASSAAVITEAFF

d_call: -
j_call: TRBJ1-6
clone_size: few
cdr3_length: 16
v_call: TRBV3-1
cdr3_nt: TGTGCCAGCAGCCCCAAAGGCAGTTTCTATAATTCACCCCTCCACTTT
cdr3_aa: CASSPKGSFYNSPLHF

d_call: -
j_call: TRBJ2-3
clone_size: many
cdr3_length: 15
v_call: TRBV7-9
cdr3_nt: TGTGCCAGCAGCTTAGATGGGCAGTGGGCAGATACGCAGTATTTT
cdr3_aa: CASSLDGQWADTQYF

d_call: -
j_call: TRBJ2-5
clone_size: -
cdr3_length: 13
v_call: TRBV20-1
cdr3_nt: TGCAGTGCCCCGTCAGGGAACCAAGAGACCCAGTACTTC
cdr3_aa: CSAPSGNQETQYF

d_call: TRBD2
j_call: TRBJ2-7
clone_size: many
cdr3_length: 12
v_call: TRBV20-1
cdr3_nt: TGCAGTGCCAATGGACTAGCCGGCGAGCAGTACTTC
cdr3_aa: CSANGLAGEQYF

d_call: -
j_call: TRBJ2-7
clone_size: few
cdr3_length: 16
v_call: TRBV30
cdr3_nt: TGTGCCTGGCATATCAGGGGCGGGGGACCCATCTACGAGCAGTACTTC
cdr3_aa: CAWHIRGGGPIYEQYF

d_call: -
j_call: TRBJ2-7
clone_size: -
cdr3_length: 15
v_call: TRBV20-1
cdr3_nt: TGCAGTGCTAGTGGGGAGTCTCACCACTACGAGGAGCAGTACTTC
cdr3_aa: CSASGESHHYEEQYF

d_call: -
j_call: TRBJ2-7
clone_size: -
cdr3_length: 13
v_call: TRBV20-1
cdr3_nt: TGCAGTGCTAGAGATAGCGGCGGGCACGAGCAGTACTTC
cdr3_aa: CSARDSGGHEQYF

d_call: -
j_call: TRBJ1-5
clone_size: few
cdr3_length: 14
v_call: TRBV7-6
cdr3_nt: TGTGCCAGCAGCTTAGACGGGGGCCGTCAGCCCCAGCATTTT
cdr3_aa: CASSLDGGRQPQHF

d_call: TRBD2
j_call: TRBJ2-7
clone_size: many
cdr3_length: 15
v_call: TRBV28
cdr3_nt: TGTGCCAGCAGCCAAGGGACTAGCGGTTCCTACGAGCAGTACTTC
cdr3_aa: CASSQGTSGSYEQYF

d_call: TRBD2
j_call: TRBJ2-3
clone_size: many
cdr3_length: 16
v_call: TRBV20-1
cdr3_nt: TGCAGTGCTAGAGCCGCCAAAGCGGGAGAAACAGATACGCAGTATTTT
cdr3_aa: CSARAAKAGETDTQYF

d_call: TRBD1
j_call: TRBJ1-1
clone_size: few
cdr3_length: 14
v_call: TRBV18
cdr3_nt: TGTGCCAGCTTCGTAGGGGGCGCGGGCACTGAAGCTTTCTTT
cdr3_aa: CASFVGGAGTEAFF

d_call: -
j_call: TRBJ1-6
clone_size: -
cdr3_length: 14
v_call: TRBV30
cdr3_nt: TGTGCCTGGAATCGGGGCTCCTATAATTCACCCCTCCACTTT
cdr3_aa: CAWNRGSYNSPLHF

d_call: TRBD2
j_call: TRBJ2-5
clone_size: few
cdr3_length: 15
v_call: TRBV5-1
cdr3_nt: TGCGCCAGCAGGGCCGGCGGGAGTTGGCAAGAGACCCAGTACTTC
cdr3_aa: CASRAGGSWQETQYF

d_call: -
j_call: TRBJ1-1
clone_size: -
cdr3_length: 12
v_call: TRBV3-2
cdr3_nt: TGTGCCAGCAGCCAGGGGTTGACTGAAGCTTTCTTT
cdr3_aa: CASSQGLTEAFF

d_call: TRBD1
j_call: TRBJ1-5
clone_size: few
cdr3_length: 17
v_call: TRBV4-1
cdr3_nt: TGCGCCAGCAGCCAAGATACGGACAGGGGGCCCAATCAGCCCCAGCATTTT
cdr3_aa: CASSQDTDRGPNQPQHF

d_call: -
j_call: TRBJ2-2
clone_size: few
cdr3_length: 16
v_call: TRBV6-1
cdr3_nt: TGTGCCAGCAGTGAAAGTTGGGGGGTCCAAACCGGGGAGCTGTTTTTT
cdr3_aa: CASSESWGVQTGELFF

d_call: -
j_call: TRBJ2-1
clone_size: -
cdr3_length: 13
v_call: TRBV25-1
cdr3_nt: TGTGCCAGCAGTGACAACAACTACAATGAGCAGTTCTTC
cdr3_aa: CASSDNNYNEQFF

d_call: -
j_call: TRBJ2-3
clone_size: -
cdr3_length: 15
v_call: TRBV19
cdr3_nt: TGTGTCAGTAGTAACCCGGGACTGTCGGCAGATACGCAGTATTTT
cdr3_aa: CVSSNPGLSADTQYF

d_call: TRBD1
j_call: TRBJ2-1
clone_size: -
cdr3_length: 18
v_call: TRBV4-1
cdr3_nt: TGCGCCAGCAGCCACTCAGTCCGCAGACAGGGGGTCCCCAATGAGCAGTTCTTC
cdr3_aa: CASSHSVRRQGVPNEQFF

d_call: -
j_call: TRBJ2-7
clone_size: -
cdr3_length: 14
v_call: TRBV5-1
cdr3_nt: TGCGCCAGCAGCTTCAGGGGGGTATACTACGAGCAGTACTTC
cdr3_aa: CASSFRGVYYEQYF

d_call: -
j_call: TRBJ2-3
clone_size: many
cdr3_length: 12
v_call: TRBV5-6
cdr3_nt: TGTGCCAGCAGCCTAACCACAGATACGCAGTATTTT
cdr3_aa: CASSLTTDTQYF

d_call: -
j_call: TRBJ2-1
clone_size: many
cdr3_length: 16
v_call: TRBV11-2
cdr3_nt: TGTGCCAGCAGCTTATTGAAGGGCCAGGTTATTCATGAGCAGTTCTTC
cdr3_aa: CASSLLKGQVIHEQFF

d_call: TRBD1
j_call: TRBJ2-5
clone_size: few
cdr3_length: 13
v_call: TRBV14
cdr3_nt: TGTGCCAGCAGCCTACGACAGGGGTTGACCCAGTACTTC
cdr3_aa: CASSLRQGLTQYF

d_call: -
j_call: TRBJ2-2
clone_size: -
cdr3_length: 13
v_call: TRBV9
cdr3_nt: TGTGCCAGCAGCGTAGACACGTCCGGGGAGCTGTTTTTT
cdr3_aa: CASSVDTSGELFF

d_call: -
j_call: TRBJ2-7
clone_size: few
cdr3_length: 12
v_call: TRBV3-1
cdr3_nt: TGTGCCAGCAGCCAAAGTCGGCACGAGCAGTACTTC
cdr3_aa: CASSQSRHEQYF

d_call: TRBD1
j_call: TRBJ1-6
clone_size: few
cdr3_length: 14
v_call: TRBV20-1
cdr3_nt: TGCAGTGCCGCGGGACAGGGGGCAGTGTCACCCCTCCACTTT
cdr3_aa: CSAAGQGAVSPLHF

d_call: TRBD1
j_call: TRBJ2-1
clone_size: many
cdr3_length: 16
v_call: TRBV7-3
cdr3_nt: TGTGCCAGCAGCTTGCAGGGGGCCGGAGGCTGGAATGAGCAGTTCTTC
cdr3_aa: CASSLQGAGGWNEQFF

d_call: -
j_call: TRBJ2-7
clone_size: few
cdr3_length: 14
v_call: TRBV4-1
cdr3_nt: TGCGCCAGCAGCCAAGGTCAGCGAACCTACGAGCAGTACTTC
cdr3_aa: CASSQGQRTYEQYF

d_call: -
j_call: TRBJ2-7
clone_size: -
cdr3_length: 12
v_call: TRBV6-4
cdr3_nt: TGTGCCAGCAGGAGGACGGTCTACGAGCAGTACTTC
cdr3_aa: CASRRTVYEQYF

d_call: -
j_call: TRBJ2-3
clone_size: few
cdr3_length: 16
v_call: TRBV9
cdr3_nt: TGTGCCAGCAGCGCGCTAGCGTACACATCAGGAGATACGCAGTATTTT
cdr3_aa: CASSALAYTSGDTQYF

d_call: TRBD1
j_call: TRBJ1-1
clone_size: many
cdr3_length: 13
v_call: TRBV12-3/TRBV12-4
cdr3_nt: TGTGCCAGCAGACCCATGAGGACAGGGCAAGCTTTCTTT
cdr3_aa: CASRPMRTGQAFF

d_call: -
j_call: TRBJ2-3
clone_size: few
cdr3_length: 15
v_call: TRBV18
cdr3_nt: TGTGCCAGCTCACCATTAGCGGTTAACACAGATACGCAGTATTTT
cdr3_aa: CASSPLAVNTDTQYF

d_call: -
j_call: TRBJ1-2
clone_size: few
cdr3_length: 13
v_call: TRBV12-3/TRBV12-4
cdr3_nt: TGTGCCAGCAGTTTTTCGGGGAACTATGGCTACACCTTC
cdr3_aa: CASSFSGNYGYTF

d_call: -
j_call: TRBJ2-5
clone_size: -
cdr3_length: 14
v_call: TRBV12-3/TRBV12-4
cdr3_nt: TGTGCCAGCAGTTTATTCGGGGGATCATGGACCCAGTACTTC
cdr3_aa: CASSLFGGSWTQYF